A single sample gave rise to the 18 T cell receptor beta chains below, sequenced in a study of shared T cell receptors in the human thymus. Repertoires were generated with immunoSEQ multiplex PCR, while TCRdb's copy carries only in-frame clones and drops some. The repertoire has hundreds of thousands of clones, 70% to 90% of them found once; the top ten carry around 0.0094%. Separately, the same data were catalogued under a study of human thymus T cells.

Sequencing input: thymocytes. Source of these receptors: a girl under three years old with a congenital heart defect.

The gene calls are TRBV4-3 and TRBJ2-2; TRBD1 aligns across 8 bases. V lost 1 base and J lost 6; bases outside the gene matches: 13. The CDR3 consists of 18 residues. Germline V lookup: CDR1 LGHNA, CDR2 YSLEER. The DNA of the CDR3 is TGCGCCAGCAGCCAAGGCCCCCCGGACAGGGAAGGTTCCGGGGAGCTGTTTTTT. Amino acids: CASSQGPPDREGSGELFF.

This clone was counted a single time. J is TRBJ2-4 and V is TRBV29-1; 12 bases align to TRBD2. Looked up from germline, CDR1 is SQVTM and CDR2 is ANQGSEA. The CDR3 covers 16 residues. The trim removed 6 bases at V and 0 bases at J, leaving 6 bases unmatched. CDR3 sequence: CSVLTSGGAAKNIQYF. CDR3 nucleotide sequence: TGCAGCGTCCTGACTAGCGGGGGCGCAGCCAAAAACATTCAGTACTTC.

The rearrangement links TRBV4-1 to TRBJ2-7; D is undetermined. The CDR3 extends over 15 amino acids. Deletions cut 0 bases from V and 0 bases from J, with 9 bases between. CDR1 and CDR2 (germline): MGHRA, YSYEKL. CDR3 residues: CASSQDPGLSYEQYF. CDR3 bases: TGCGCCAGCAGCCAAGATCCTGGCCTCTCCTACGAGCAGTACTTC.

The rearrangement uses TRBV13 and TRBJ2-7; TRBD1 might be the D (5 bases). The germline CDR1 and CDR2 sequences are PRHDT and FYEKMQ (reference sequence). The ends were cut back, 5 bases at V and 2 bases at J, with 16 bases in the middle. The CDR3 consists of 15 residues. As DNA, the CDR3 is TGTGCCAGCAGCCTAAGGGGCCCGGGCCCCTACGAGCAGTACTTC. Protein: CASSLRGPGPYEQYF.

The CDR3 spells CASSLEPGSTTNEKLFF. CDR3 sequence (DNA): TGTGCCAGCAGCTTAGAACCAGGTTCGACAACTAATGAAAAACTGTTTTTT. The chain carries TRBV7-6 and TRBJ1-4, with D unresolved. The ends were cut back, 1 base at V and 0 bases at J, with 12 bases in the middle. This CDR3 is built from 17 residues. Germline CDR1 is SGHVS and CDR2 is FNYEAQ.

This chain joins TRBV7-2 and TRBJ2-7, with D possibly being TRBD1 (6 bases). V was clipped by 1 base and J by 3 bases, with 10 bases between them. The CDR3 runs to 14 residues. Germline V gene sequence: CDR1 SGHTA, CDR2 FQGNSA. CDR3: CASSLGGTLYEQYF. The CDR3 nucleotides are TGTGCCAGCAGCTTAGGGGGGACACTCTACGAGCAGTACTTC.

The chain links TRBV5-5 to TRBJ2-7, with 8 bases fitting TRBD1. Germline-derived CDR1 and CDR2 are SGHKS and YYEKEE (reference sequence). The V gene end was trimmed by 4 bases and the J gene end by 1 base; junction bases not matched to a gene: 10. This CDR3 region has 16 residues. The CDR3 sequence is CASSAWGQDISYEQYF. The DNA of the CDR3 is TGTGCCAGCAGCGCCTGGGGACAGGACATTTCCTACGAGCAGTACTTC.

The V call is TRBV9, the J call TRBJ2-3, with D possibly matching TRBD1 (6 bases). This CDR3 is 15 amino acids long. Germline V CDR1 and CDR2: SGDLS, YYNGEE. V gave up 3 bases and J gave up 4 bases, with 15 bases separating them. Here the CDR3 reads CASSGDTGISDTQYF. In DNA, the CDR3 is TGTGCCAGCAGCGGGGACACAGGAATCTCAGATACGCAGTATTTT.

The rearrangement links TRBV9 to TRBJ2-2; 8 bases fit TRBD2. Germline CDR1 is SGDLS and CDR2 is YYNGEE. The CDR3 spans 15 residues. Unmatched junction bases numbered 11, after V lost 5 bases and J lost 8 bases. The CDR3 nucleotides read TGTGCCAGCAGTTGGCACGGGGGGGCCTCAGGGGAGCTGTTTTTT. This sequence encodes CASSWHGGASGELFF.

This clone was seen a single time. V and J are TRBV6-1 and TRBJ2-5, with TRBD2 matching over 7 bases. Looked up from germline, CDR1 is MNHNS and CDR2 is SASEGT. V lost 1 base to trimming and J lost 2 bases; unmatched junction nucleotides: 7. The length of the CDR3 is 16 residues. The CDR3 sequence: CASSEVPLAVQETQYF. In DNA form, the CDR3 reads TGTGCCAGCAGTGAAGTTCCGCTAGCGGTTCAAGAGACCCAGTACTTC.

This chain connects TRBV5-4 to TRBJ2-1; 13 bases match TRBD2. In germline, CDR1 is SGHNT, CDR2 YYREEE (reference sequence). CDR3 length equals 17 residues. Unmatched junction bases numbered 11, after V lost 3 bases and J lost 8 bases. The chain's CDR3 is CASSWGTSGGDNYEQFF. In DNA, the CDR3 is TGTGCCAGCAGCTGGGGCACTAGCGGGGGGGATAATTATGAGCAGTTCTTC.

This clone was recorded only once. J is TRBJ2-5 and V is TRBV5-1; unclear D gene. The V gene lost 1 base and the J gene lost 5 bases, with 9 bases spanning the gap. The CDR3 has 13 amino acids. The germline gives CDR1 SGHRS, CDR2 YFSETQ. This chain's CDR3 is CASSLSGWETQYF. The CDR3 DNA reads as TGCGCCAGCAGCTTGTCAGGCTGGGAGACCCAGTACTTC.

The chain couples TRBV2 to TRBJ1-2; D is ambiguous. This CDR3 has 11 amino acids. Germline assignment: CDR1 SNHLY and CDR2 FYNNEI. V was trimmed by 4 bases and J by 8 bases, leaving 8 bases between them. The CDR3: CASSGRSGYTF. DNA of the CDR3: TGTGCCAGCAGTGGCAGGTCCGGCTACACCTTC.

CDR3 amino acids: CSVGVVRTSEHQETQYF. Here the CDR3 DNA reads TGCAGCGTTGGAGTCGTCAGGACTAGCGAACACCAAGAGACCCAGTACTTC. The chain recombines TRBV29-1 with TRBJ2-5, with TRBD2 matching 9 bases. The length of the CDR3 is 17 residues. Unmatched junction bases numbered 12, after V lost 4 bases and J lost 0 bases. CDR1 and CDR2 (germline): SQVTM, ANQGSEA.

Concerning this clone: One end of the junction is discordant with germline, which a read error may explain. This chain connects TRBV29-1 to TRBJ1-2; no reliable D call. Germline V lookup: CDR1 SQVTM, CDR2 ANQGSEA. The CDR3 is made up of 12 amino acids. CDR3 nucleotides: TGCAGCGTTACCACAGAGAGCATCCCGGCACGCTTC. Translated: CSVTTESIPARF.

This sequence joins TRBV7-8 and TRBJ2-1; D is unclear. Trimming shortened V by 2 bases and J by 9 bases, and 11 bases separated the two germline ends. CDR1 is SGHVS and CDR2 is FQNEAQ in the germline V gene. The CDR3 sequence is 13 residues long. CDR3 nucleotide sequence: TGTGCCAGCAGCTTACTACAGTTCAGTGAGCAGTTCTTC. Its protein is CASSLLQFSEQFF.

The rearrangement links TRBV4-2 to TRBJ1-2; D is undetermined. Germline CDR1 reads LGHNA; CDR2 reads YNFKEQ. V was cut by 2 bases and J by 8 bases, with 21 bases left in between. CDR3 size: 16 residues. Here the CDR3 reads CASSQFLGPGAIGYTF. The CDR3 nucleotides read TGTGCCAGCAGCCAATTTCTCGGACCGGGAGCCATCGGCTACACCTTC.

In regard to this clone: Relative to the germline gene, one junction end is altered; a read error may explain this. The sample carries other DNA sequences with the same CDR3. The gene calls are TRBV6-5 and TRBJ1-2; TRBD1 is a possible D gene (6 bases). The germline gives CDR1 MNHEY, CDR2 SVGAGI. The CDR3 spans 16 residues. CDR3 amino acids: CASSYSIVGGDYGYTF. The CDR3 DNA follows: TGTGCCAGCAGCTACTCCATCGTTGGGGGCGACTATGGCTACACCTTC.